The 22 T cell receptor beta chains below were found in one sample sequenced in a study of cytomegalovirus exposure and HLA in healthy donors. The PCR had 60 Vbeta and 13 Jbeta primers. Assay: immunoSEQ multiplex PCR; the TCRdb copy retains only in-frame clones and omits some. Altogether over 110,000 clones are present, about 80% being singletons, with the ten largest covering approximately 5.6%. The specimen was PBMCs. The receptor source for this set is a woman aged 40 to 50 in good health and CMV-seropositive.

Remarks on this clone: The sample contains more than one DNA sequence encoding this CDR3. The chain recombines TRBV5-1 with TRBJ2-2, with TRBD1 identical over 9 bases. The junction had 5 bases not matched to a gene; V was cut back by 3 bases and J by 5 bases. CDR3 length equals 15 residues. CDR1 is SGHRS, CDR2 YFSETQ, per germline. CDR3 protein: CASSWGTGSTGELFF. The CDR3 DNA reads TGCGCCAGCAGCTGGGGGACAGGGTCTACCGGGGAGCTGTTTTTT.

In this sample, this clone turned up once. The V and J genes are TRBV6-1 and TRBJ2-5; D perhaps matches TRBD2 (6 bases). CDR3 length equals 14 residues. Deletions cut 10 bases from V and 3 bases from J, with 18 bases between. CDR1 and CDR2 (germline): MNHNS, SASEGT. CDR3 DNA sequence: TGTGCCACCGGAGGGGTAGCGTTCAAAGAGACCCAGTACTTC. It is translated as CATGGVAFKETQYF.

The chain is built from TRBV27 and TRBJ2-1, with 9 bases aligning to TRBD1. Germline CDR1 reads MNHEY; CDR2 reads SMNVEV (reference sequence). The length of the CDR3 is 14 residues. V trimming: 6 bases; J trimming: 5 bases; junction bases outside the gene matches: 5. CDR3: CASRRTGAHNEQFF. CDR3 nucleotide sequence: TGTGCCAGCAGGAGGACAGGGGCGCACAATGAGCAGTTCTTC.

J is TRBJ1-5 and V is TRBV5-6; D possibly corresponds to TRBD1 (6 bases). Trimming cost V 3 bases and J 7 bases, with 20 bases left between them. CDR3 size: 16 residues. CDR1 SGHDT and CDR2 YYEEEE come from the germline V gene. This CDR3 reads CASSSQLNRVGQPQHF. CDR3 DNA sequence: TGTGCCAGCAGCTCCCAGCTGAACAGGGTAGGGCAGCCCCAGCATTTT.

The genes are TRBV7-8 and TRBJ2-3, with 9 bases aligning to TRBD2. The CDR3 is 17 amino acids. V was clipped by 5 bases and J by 5 bases; unmatched bases: 14. Germline lookup yields CDR1 SGHVS and CDR2 FQNEAQ. The chain's CDR3 is CASSPRFVSGSGDTQYF. The CDR3 DNA reads TGTGCCAGCAGCCCTCGTTTTGTTAGCGGGAGTGGAGATACGCAGTATTTT.

This chain links TRBV7-3 with TRBJ2-3; D gene ambiguous. The length of the CDR3 is 14 residues. Germline-derived CDR1 and CDR2 are SGHTA and FQGTGA. Trimming cost V 7 bases and J 7 bases, with 18 bases left between them. CDR3 region: CASNELVESNTQYF. The CDR3 nucleotides read TGTGCCAGCAACGAATTGGTTGAGTCAAATACGCAGTATTTT.

V is TRBV7-9 and J is TRBJ1-1; D is perhaps TRBD1 (5 bases). V dropped 7 bases and J dropped 5 bases, with 11 bases sitting between them. Germline CDR1 and CDR2: SEHNR and FQNEAQ (reference sequence). This CDR3 spans 12 amino acids. The CDR3 sequence is CASTPGFTEAFF. CDR3 DNA: TGTGCCAGCACTCCAGGGTTTACTGAAGCTTTCTTT.

The gene calls are TRBV10-3 and TRBJ2-7; D call uncertain. Germline V gives CDR1 ENHRY, CDR2 SYGVKD. The CDR3 runs 17 residues. V lost 1 base to trimming and J lost 3 bases, with 19 bases between them. The CDR3 bases are TGTGCCATCAGTGAGTTGATGAAACTATCTGGTAACTACGAGCAGTACTTC. It encodes CAISELMKLSGNYEQYF.

The chain couples TRBV2 to TRBJ1-2, with 7 bases fitting TRBD1. The CDR3 totals 14 residues. Germline CDR1 is SNHLY and CDR2 is FYNNEI. Germline trimming cut 5 bases from V and 9 bases from J; bases unmatched to any gene: 12. CDR3 region: CASSPGQLTSSYTF. Written as DNA, the CDR3 is TGTGCCAGCAGTCCGGGACAGCTGACATCGAGCTACACCTTC. The full variable domain, its missing parts supplied by reference TRBV2 and TRBJ1-2, is EPEVTQTPSHQVTQMGQEVILRCVPISNHLYFYWYRQILGQKVEFLVSFYNNEISEKSEIFDDQFSVERPDGSNFTLKIRSTKLEDSAMYFCASSPGQLTSSYTFGSGTRLTVV.

J is TRBJ2-1 and V is TRBV15; 10 bases line up with TRBD2. The germline V gene has CDR1 LNHNV and CDR2 YYDKDF (reference sequence). The CDR3 length is 19 residues. J was trimmed by 0 bases and V by 0 bases; bases with no gene match: 8. Here the CDR3 reads CATSRDRGTSASSYNEQFF. Here the CDR3 DNA reads TGTGCCACCAGCAGAGATCGGGGGACTAGCGCTAGCTCCTACAATGAGCAGTTCTTC.

The sample holds a few counts of this clone. The gene calls are TRBV28 and TRBJ1-4, with D possibly matching TRBD1 (6 bases). CDR1 and CDR2 (germline): MDHEN, SYDVKM. Trimming took 6 bases from V and 8 from J, leaving 16 bases between them. This CDR3 spans 14 amino acids. The CDR3 sequence: CASRSPGQREKLFF. As DNA, the CDR3 is TGTGCCAGCAGGTCCCCGGGACAACGGGAAAAACTGTTTTTT.

This clone was detected only once. This chain uses TRBV5-5 with TRBJ2-3; 7 bases align to TRBD2. V shed 0 bases and J 2 bases; nucleotides not matched to a gene: 6. Germline V CDR1 and CDR2: SGHKS, YYEKEE (reference sequence). The CDR3 is made up of 16 amino acids. The CDR3 DNA reads TGTGCCAGCAGCTTGGGCGCGGGGGTCTACACAGATACGCAGTATTTT. It is translated as CASSLGAGVYTDTQYF.

This clone was detected only a few times. CDR3 DNA sequence: TGTGCCAGCAGTGAAGCGCGGAGGGCCTCCTACGAGCAGTACTTC. Its protein is CASSEARRASYEQYF. This chain uses TRBV2 with TRBJ2-7; TRBD2 might be the D (6 bases). CDR3 length: 15 residues. The V gene's germline CDR1 is SNHLY and CDR2 FYNNEI. V lost 0 bases and J 0 bases, leaving 9 bases between the germline ends. The variable domain in full, with the rest retrieved from reference TRBV2 and TRBJ2-7, is EPEVTQTPSHQVTQMGQEVILRCVPISNHLYFYWYRQILGQKVEFLVSFYNNEISEKSEIFDDQFSVERPDGSNFTLKIRSTKLEDSAMYFCASSEARRASYEQYFGPGTRLTVT.

The V and J genes are TRBV5-1 and TRBJ1-1, with D uncertain. V lost 4 bases and J 0 bases, leaving 7 bases between the germline ends. The CDR3 loop spans 13 amino acids. Looked up from germline, CDR1 is SGHRS and CDR2 is YFSETQ. CDR3 loop: CASSITMNTEAFF. The CDR3 bases are TGCGCCAGCAGCATCACAATGAACACTGAAGCTTTCTTT.

V usage is TRBV27 and J usage is TRBJ1-2; TRBD1 matches at 12 bases. Germline CDR1 is MNHEY and CDR2 is SMNVEV (reference sequence). Trimming cost V 4 bases and J 8 bases; bases outside gene matches: 11. CDR3 size: 16 residues. CDR3 in DNA: TGTGCCAGCAGTTGGGTCGGGACAGGGGGCGCGGAGGGCTACACCTTC. The encoded protein is CASSWVGTGGAEGYTF.

The chain combines TRBV5-4 with TRBJ2-5; D gene unclear. CDR3 length equals 13 residues. CDR1 is SGHNT and CDR2 is YYREEE in the germline V gene (reference sequence). V was cut by 0 bases and J by 3 bases, with 6 bases left in between. CDR3 protein: CASSLDSKETQYF. In DNA, the CDR3 is TGTGCCAGCAGCTTGGACTCCAAAGAGACCCAGTACTTC.

V and J are TRBV2 and TRBJ2-2, with 9 bases aligning to TRBD1. V was pared by 5 bases and J by 4 bases, with 8 bases of the junction left unmatched. This CDR3 has 16 residues. Germline CDR1 SNHLY, CDR2 FYNNEI. The CDR3 reads CASSTRTGEFTGELFF. In nucleotides, the CDR3 is TGTGCCAGCAGTACAAGGACAGGGGAGTTCACCGGGGAGCTGTTTTTT. The whole variable domain, filled in from reference TRBV2 and TRBJ2-2, reads EPEVTQTPSHQVTQMGQEVILRCVPISNHLYFYWYRQILGQKVEFLVSFYNNEISEKSEIFDDQFSVERPDGSNFTLKIRSTKLEDSAMYFCASSTRTGEFTGELFFGEGSRLTVL.

The rearrangement uses TRBV5-1 and TRBJ1-1; the D gene is possibly TRBD1 (6 bases). V dropped 4 bases and J dropped 5 bases, with 15 bases sitting between them. The CDR3 extends over 14 amino acids. Germline V gene data show CDR1 as SGHRS and CDR2 as YFSETQ. Written as DNA, the CDR3 is TGCGCCAGCAGCCAACAGGGTAGGGGGACTGAAGCTTTCTTT. This sequence encodes CASSQQGRGTEAFF.

The J gene is TRBJ2-3, the V gene TRBV27; the D gene is possibly TRBD2 (6 bases). The CDR3 is 15 residues long. Germline V gene sequence: CDR1 MNHEY, CDR2 SMNVEV (reference sequence). Trimming shortened V by 5 bases and J by 2 bases, and 14 bases separated the two germline ends. CDR3 sequence: CASSIGTSYTDTQYF. In DNA form, the CDR3 reads TGTGCCAGCAGTATTGGGACTTCCTACACAGATACGCAGTATTTT.

V usage is TRBV7-2 and J usage is TRBJ1-2, with a possible D match to TRBD1 (6 bases). Trimming removed 5 bases at V and 0 bases at J, with 13 bases between. CDR3 length: 15 residues. Germline CDR1 and CDR2: SGHTA and FQGNSA. The CDR3 DNA reads as TGTGCCAGCAGCCCCAGGGGTAGGACTAACTATGGCTACACCTTC. This codes for CASSPRGRTNYGYTF.

The count of this clone is one. The rearrangement joins TRBV2 to TRBJ2-2; D may be TRBD2 (6 bases). This CDR3 comprises 14 residues. Germline V gives CDR1 SNHLY, CDR2 FYNNEI. CDR3 in DNA: TGTGCTACCCGGAGACTAGTTGGGACCGGGGAGCTGTTTTTT. Translation: CATRRLVGTGELFF.

This clone appeared once. V usage is TRBV7-8 and J usage is TRBJ2-5, with 8 nucleotides matching TRBD2. The V gene end was trimmed by 2 bases and the J gene end by 4 bases; junction bases not matched to a gene: 9. This CDR3 has 16 amino acids. The germline gives CDR1 SGHVS, CDR2 FQNEAQ. CDR3 coding DNA: TGTGCCAGCAGCTTACCGACTAGCGAGGCTGGAGAGACCCAGTACTTC. It is translated as CASSLPTSEAGETQYF.